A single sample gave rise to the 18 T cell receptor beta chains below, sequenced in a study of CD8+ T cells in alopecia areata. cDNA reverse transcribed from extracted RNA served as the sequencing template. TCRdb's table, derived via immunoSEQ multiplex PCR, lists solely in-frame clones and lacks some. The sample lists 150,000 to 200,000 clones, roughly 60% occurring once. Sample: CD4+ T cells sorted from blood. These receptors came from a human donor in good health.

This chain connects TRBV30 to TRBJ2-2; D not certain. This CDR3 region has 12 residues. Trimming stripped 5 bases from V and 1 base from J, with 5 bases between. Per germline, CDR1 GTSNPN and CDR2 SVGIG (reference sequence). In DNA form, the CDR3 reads TGTGCCTGGGGCAGGAACACCGGGGAGCTGTTTTTT. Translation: CAWGRNTGELFF.

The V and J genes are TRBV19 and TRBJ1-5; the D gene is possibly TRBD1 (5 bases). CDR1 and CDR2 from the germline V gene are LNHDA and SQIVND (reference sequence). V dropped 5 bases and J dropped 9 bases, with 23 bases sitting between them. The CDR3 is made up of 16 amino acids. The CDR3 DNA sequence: TGTGCCAGTAGTTTACCCCCGGGACTGATGTCATGGCCCCAGCATTTT. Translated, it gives CASSLPPGLMSWPQHF.

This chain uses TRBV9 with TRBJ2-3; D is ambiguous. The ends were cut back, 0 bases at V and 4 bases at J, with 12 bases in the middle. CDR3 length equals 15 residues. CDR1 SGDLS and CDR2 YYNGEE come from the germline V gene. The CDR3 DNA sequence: TGTGCCAGCAGCGTAGAAGGTGCTGAGGCAGATACGCAGTATTTT. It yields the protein CASSVEGAEADTQYF.

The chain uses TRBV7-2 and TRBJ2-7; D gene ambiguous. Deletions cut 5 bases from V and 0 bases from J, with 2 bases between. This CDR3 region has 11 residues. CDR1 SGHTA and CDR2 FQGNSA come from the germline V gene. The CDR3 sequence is CASSASYEQYF. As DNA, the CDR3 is TGTGCCAGCAGCGCCTCCTACGAGCAGTACTTC.

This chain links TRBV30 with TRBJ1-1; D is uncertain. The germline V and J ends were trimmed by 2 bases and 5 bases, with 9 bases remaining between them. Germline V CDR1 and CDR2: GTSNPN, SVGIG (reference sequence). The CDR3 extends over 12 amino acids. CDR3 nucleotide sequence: TGTGCCTGGAGTTATCTTCCGACTGAAGCTTTCTTT. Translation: CAWSYLPTEAFF.

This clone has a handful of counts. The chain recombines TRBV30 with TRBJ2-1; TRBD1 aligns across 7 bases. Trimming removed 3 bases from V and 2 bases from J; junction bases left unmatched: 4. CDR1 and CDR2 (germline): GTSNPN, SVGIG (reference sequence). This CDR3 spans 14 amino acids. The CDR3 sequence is CAWSDRVPYNEQFF. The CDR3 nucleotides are TGTGCCTGGAGCGACAGGGTCCCCTACAATGAGCAGTTCTTC.

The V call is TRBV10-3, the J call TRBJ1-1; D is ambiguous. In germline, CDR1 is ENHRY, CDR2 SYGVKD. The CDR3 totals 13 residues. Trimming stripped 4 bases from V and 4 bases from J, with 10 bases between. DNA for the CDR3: TGTGCCATCAGTGGAGGGTCGGGCACTGAAGCTTTCTTT. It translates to CAISGGSGTEAFF.

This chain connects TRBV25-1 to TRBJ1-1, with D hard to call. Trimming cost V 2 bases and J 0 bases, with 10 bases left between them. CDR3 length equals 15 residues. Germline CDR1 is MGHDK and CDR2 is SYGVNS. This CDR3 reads CASSEQGLMNTEAFF. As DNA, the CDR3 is TGTGCCAGCAGTGAACAAGGCCTCATGAACACTGAAGCTTTCTTT.

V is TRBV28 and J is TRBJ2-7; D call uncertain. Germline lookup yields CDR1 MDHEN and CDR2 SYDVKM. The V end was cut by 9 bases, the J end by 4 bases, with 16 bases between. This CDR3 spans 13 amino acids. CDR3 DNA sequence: TGTGCCAGTTCGGGTCCTCGGCTTTACGAGCAGTACTTC. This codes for CASSGPRLYEQYF.

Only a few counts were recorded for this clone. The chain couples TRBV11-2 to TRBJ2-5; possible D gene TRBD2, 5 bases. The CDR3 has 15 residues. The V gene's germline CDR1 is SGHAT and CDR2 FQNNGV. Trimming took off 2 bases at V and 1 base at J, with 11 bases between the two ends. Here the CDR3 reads CASSLRLAVQETQYF. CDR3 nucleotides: TGTGCCAGCAGCTTACGGCTAGCTGTCCAAGAGACCCAGTACTTC. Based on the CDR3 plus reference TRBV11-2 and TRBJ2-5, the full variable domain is EAGVAQSPRYKIIEKRQSVAFWCNPISGHATLYWYQQILGQGPKLLIQFQNNGVVDDSQLPKDRFSAERLKGVDSTLKIQPAKLEDSAVYLCASSLRLAVQETQYFGPGTRLLVL.

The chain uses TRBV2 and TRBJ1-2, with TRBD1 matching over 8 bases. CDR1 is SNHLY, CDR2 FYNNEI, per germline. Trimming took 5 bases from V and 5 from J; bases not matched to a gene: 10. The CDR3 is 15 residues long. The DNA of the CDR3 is TGTGCCAGCAGTACAGAGACAGGGGCGAATTATGGCTACACCTTC. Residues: CASSTETGANYGYTF.

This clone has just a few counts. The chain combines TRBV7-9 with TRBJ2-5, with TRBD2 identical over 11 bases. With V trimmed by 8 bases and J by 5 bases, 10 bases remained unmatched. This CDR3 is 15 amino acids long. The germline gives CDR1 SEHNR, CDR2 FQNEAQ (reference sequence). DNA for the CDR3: TGTGCCAGCGAATATAGCGGGAGGGCGGAGGAGACCCAGTACTTC. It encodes CASEYSGRAEETQYF. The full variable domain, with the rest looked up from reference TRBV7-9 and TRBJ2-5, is DTGVSQNPRHKITKRGQNVTFRCDPISEHNRLYWYRQTLGQGPEFLTYFQNEAQLEKSRLLSDRFSAERPKGSFSTLEIQRTEQGDSAMYLCASEYSGRAEETQYFGPGTRLLVL.

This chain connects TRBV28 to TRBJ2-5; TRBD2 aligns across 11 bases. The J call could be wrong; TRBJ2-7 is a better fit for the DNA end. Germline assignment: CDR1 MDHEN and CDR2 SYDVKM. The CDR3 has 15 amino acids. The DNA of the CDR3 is TGTGCCAGCAGTCCGTCGACTAGCGGGGCCTACGAGCAGTACTTC. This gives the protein CASSPSTSGAYEQYF.

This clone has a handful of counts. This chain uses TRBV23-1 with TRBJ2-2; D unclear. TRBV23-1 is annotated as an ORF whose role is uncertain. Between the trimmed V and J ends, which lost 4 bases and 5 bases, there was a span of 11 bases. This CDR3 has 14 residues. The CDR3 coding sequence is TGCGCCAGCAGTCCTCAAGGACGGACCGGGGAGCTGTTTTTT. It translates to CASSPQGRTGELFF.

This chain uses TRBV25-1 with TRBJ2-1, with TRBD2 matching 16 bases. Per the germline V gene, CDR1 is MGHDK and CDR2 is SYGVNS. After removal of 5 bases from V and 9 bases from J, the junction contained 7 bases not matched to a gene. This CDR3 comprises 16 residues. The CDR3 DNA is TGTGCCAGCAGTCCCCGGGGACTAGCGGGAGGGACTGAGCAGTTCTTC. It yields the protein CASSPRGLAGGTEQFF.

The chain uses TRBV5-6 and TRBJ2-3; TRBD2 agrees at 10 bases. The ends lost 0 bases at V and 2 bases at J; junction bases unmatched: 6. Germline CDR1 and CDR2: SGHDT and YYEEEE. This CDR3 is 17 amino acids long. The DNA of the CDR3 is TGTGCCAGCAGCTTGGTTCGGACTAGCGGACCCACAGATACGCAGTATTTT. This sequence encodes CASSLVRTSGPTDTQYF.

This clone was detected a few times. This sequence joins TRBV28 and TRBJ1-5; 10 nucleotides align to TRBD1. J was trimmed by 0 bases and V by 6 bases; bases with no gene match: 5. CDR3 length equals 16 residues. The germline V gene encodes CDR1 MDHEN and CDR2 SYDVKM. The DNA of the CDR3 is TGTGCCAGCAGGCAAAGACAGGGGGCTAGCAATCAGCCCCAGCATTTT. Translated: CASRQRQGASNQPQHF.

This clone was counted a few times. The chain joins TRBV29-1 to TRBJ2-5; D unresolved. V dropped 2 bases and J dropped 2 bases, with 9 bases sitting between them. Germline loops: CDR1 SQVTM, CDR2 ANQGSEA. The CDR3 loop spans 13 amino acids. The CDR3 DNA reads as TGCAGCGTTGAAATCGGTCAGCAAGAGACCCAGTACTTC. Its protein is CSVEIGQQETQYF.